Shown below are 14 T cell receptor beta chains from a single sample sequenced in a study of CD8 T cell repertoires and HIV-1 epitope variants. Data came from immunoSEQ multiplex PCR; TCRdb stores just in-frame clones and leaves some out. The repertoire has about 90,000 clones, 74% of them found once; the top ten carry roughly 25%. Sequenced: uncultured baseline CD8+ T cells from peripheral blood mononuclear cells (PBMCs). The receptor source for this set is a male donor with HIV.

The chain has TRBV4-1 and TRBJ2-7; no definite D call. CDR1 is MGHRA, CDR2 YSYEKL, per germline. V lost 0 bases and J 1 base, leaving 13 bases between the germline ends. This CDR3 contains 16 residues. CDR3 protein: CASSQEALAGSYEQYF. For the CDR3, the DNA is TGCGCCAGCAGCCAAGAAGCGCTCGCCGGGTCCTACGAGCAGTACTTC.

The rearrangement joins TRBV4-3 to TRBJ1-2; D remains ambiguous. Per the germline V gene, CDR1 is LGHNA and CDR2 is YSLEER. CDR3 size: 13 residues. The V gene lost 2 bases and the J gene lost 5 bases, with 9 bases spanning the gap. CDR3 nucleotide sequence: TGCGCCAGCAGCCAAAGTGGGATATATGGCTACACCTTC. Amino acids: CASSQSGIYGYTF.

The chain is built from TRBV6-5 and TRBJ2-5; no reliable D call. This CDR3 is built from 11 residues. Germline CDR1 reads MNHEY; CDR2 reads SVGAGI. The V end lost 4 bases, the J end lost 7 bases, and 7 bases lay between the germline ends. The CDR3 DNA is TGTGCCAGCAGTTTCTTAGGGACCCAGTACTTC. Protein product: CASSFLGTQYF.

The rearrangement uses TRBV7-8 and TRBJ2-7; D call uncertain. This CDR3 is 12 amino acids long. CDR1 and CDR2 from the germline V gene are SGHVS and FQNEAQ. Trimming cost V 2 bases and J 5 bases, with 7 bases left between them. The CDR3 DNA sequence: TGTGCCAGCAGCTTAACCCCCCACGAGCAGTACTTC. Protein sequence: CASSLTPHEQYF.

The chain links TRBV30 to TRBJ2-2; 9 bases are shared with TRBD1. V gave up 1 base and J gave up 5 bases; unmatched junction bases: 2. Germline CDR1 is GTSNPN and CDR2 is SVGIG (reference sequence). The CDR3 length is 14 residues. The CDR3 sequence is CAWSGTGDTGELFF. The CDR3 coding sequence is TGTGCCTGGAGTGGGACAGGGGATACCGGGGAGCTGTTTTTT.

This sequence joins TRBV14 and TRBJ1-4; 8 bases line up with TRBD1. Germline CDR1 and CDR2: SGHDN and FVKESK. After removal of 5 bases from V and 5 bases from J, the junction contained 4 bases not matched to a gene. CDR3 size: 14 residues. CDR3 nucleotides: TGTGCCAGCAGCTTCCGGACAGGGAATGAAAAACTGTTTTTT. Protein sequence: CASSFRTGNEKLFF.

V is TRBV6-5 and J is TRBJ2-7, with D perhaps TRBD2 (6 bases). V dropped 6 bases and J dropped 0 bases, with 15 bases sitting between them. Germline CDR1 and CDR2: MNHEY and SVGAGI. This CDR3 contains 15 residues. The DNA of the CDR3 is TGTGCCAGCAGCGCCGGGACTTTGAGCTCCTACGAGCAGTACTTC. Encoded protein: CASSAGTLSSYEQYF.

This clone was recorded only once. V is TRBV6-1 and J is TRBJ2-7; D remains ambiguous. CDR3 length: 13 residues. Germline V gene lookup returns CDR1 MNHNS and CDR2 SASEGT. V lost 5 bases and J lost 0, with 8 bases in between. The CDR3 nucleotides read TGTGCCAGCAGTTGGACCCACTCCTACGAGCAGTACTTC. Translation gives CASSWTHSYEQYF.

V is TRBV5-6 and J is TRBJ2-7; 7 positions agree with TRBD2. The CDR3 runs 15 residues. Germline CDR1 is SGHDT and CDR2 is YYEEEE. V trimming: 3 bases; J trimming: 2 bases; junction bases outside the gene matches: 8. The CDR3 reads CASSSGEGIPYEQYF. CDR3 nucleotide sequence: TGTGCCAGCAGCTCCGGGGAGGGAATCCCCTACGAGCAGTACTTC. The entire variable domain, with the rest obtained from reference TRBV5-6 and TRBJ2-7, is as follows: DAGVTQSPTHLIKTRGQQVTLRCSPKSGHDTVSWYQQALGQGPQFIFQYYEEEERQRGNFPDRFSGHQFPNYSSELNVNALLLGDSALYLCASSSGEGIPYEQYFGPGTRLTVT.

The CDR3 loop is CASSLLGRTGFIHEQYF. The DNA for the CDR3 is TGTGCCAGTAGTCTCCTAGGGAGGACAGGGTTTATCCACGAGCAGTACTTC. V usage is TRBV19 and J usage is TRBJ2-7, with 8 bases identical to TRBD1. In germline, CDR1 is LNHDA, CDR2 SQIVND (reference sequence). V lost 5 bases and J lost 5; bases outside the gene matches: 17. The CDR3 has 17 amino acids. The full variable domain, in which reference TRBV19 and TRBJ2-7 provide the parts outside the CDR3, is DGGITQSPKYLFRKEGQNVTLSCEQNLNHDAMYWYRQDPGQGLRLIYYSQIVNDFQKGDIAEGYSVSREKKESFPLTVTSAQKNPTAFYLCASSLLGRTGFIHEQYFGPGTRLTVT.

This clone was seen a handful of times. This chain links TRBV2 with TRBJ1-2; 7 bases align to TRBD1. This CDR3 has 15 amino acids. V shed 8 bases and J 0 bases; nucleotides not matched to a gene: 9. Germline CDR1 SNHLY, CDR2 FYNNEI. CDR3 loop: CASLSGQGANYGYTF. CDR3 coding DNA: TGTGCCAGCCTTTCCGGTCAGGGGGCTAACTATGGCTACACCTTC.

The chain recombines TRBV7-6 with TRBJ2-7, with TRBD2 matching 15 bases. The CDR3 sequence is 15 residues long. V lost 5 bases to trimming and J lost 6 bases; unmatched junction nucleotides: 5. In germline, CDR1 is SGHVS, CDR2 FNYEAQ. CDR3 coding DNA: TGTGCCAGCAGCCGAGGACTAGCGGGGGGGCCCGAGCAGTACTTC. Protein: CASSRGLAGGPEQYF.

This rearrangement joins TRBV4-3 to TRBJ2-4, with D possibly TRBD2 on 7 matching bases. Germline V gives CDR1 LGHNA, CDR2 YSLEER. This CDR3 is built from 16 residues. The germline V and J ends were trimmed by 0 bases and 6 bases, with 15 bases remaining between them. The CDR3 DNA reads TGCGCCAGCAGCCAAGAAAGTGGGGGGGCTTCAAACATTCAGTACTTC. Protein: CASSQESGGASNIQYF.

The chain has TRBV4-1 and TRBJ1-1; D is possibly TRBD1 (6 bases). Trimming stripped 4 bases from V and 5 bases from J, with 17 bases between. The V gene's germline CDR1 is MGHRA and CDR2 YSYEKL. CDR3 length: 15 amino acids. This chain's CDR3 is CASSPIGGGGTEAFF. The CDR3 DNA reads as TGCGCCAGCAGCCCTATAGGAGGGGGGGGTACTGAAGCTTTCTTT.